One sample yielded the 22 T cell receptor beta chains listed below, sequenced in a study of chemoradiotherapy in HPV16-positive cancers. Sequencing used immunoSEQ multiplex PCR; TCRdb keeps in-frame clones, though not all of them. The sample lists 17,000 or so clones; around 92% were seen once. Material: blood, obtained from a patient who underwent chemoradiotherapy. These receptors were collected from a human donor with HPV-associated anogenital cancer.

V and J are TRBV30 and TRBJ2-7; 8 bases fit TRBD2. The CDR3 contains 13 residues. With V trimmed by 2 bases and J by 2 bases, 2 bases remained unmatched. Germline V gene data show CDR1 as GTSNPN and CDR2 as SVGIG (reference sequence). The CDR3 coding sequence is TGTGCCTGGAGTACGGGACTAGCCTACGAGCAGTACTTC. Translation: CAWSTGLAYEQYF.

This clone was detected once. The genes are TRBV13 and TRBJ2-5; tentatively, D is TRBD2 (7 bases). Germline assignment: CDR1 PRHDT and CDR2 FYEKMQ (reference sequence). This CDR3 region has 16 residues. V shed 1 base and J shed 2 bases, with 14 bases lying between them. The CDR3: CASSLVGGGRQETQYF. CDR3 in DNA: TGTGCCAGCAGCTTAGTGGGCGGGGGCAGGCAAGAGACCCAGTACTTC.

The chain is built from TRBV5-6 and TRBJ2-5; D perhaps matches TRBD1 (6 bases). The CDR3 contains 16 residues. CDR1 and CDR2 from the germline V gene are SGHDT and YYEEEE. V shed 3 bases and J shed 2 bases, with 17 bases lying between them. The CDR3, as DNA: TGTGCCAGCAGCTCTGATCTGAGGACAGTACAAGAGACCCAGTACTTC. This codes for CASSSDLRTVQETQYF.

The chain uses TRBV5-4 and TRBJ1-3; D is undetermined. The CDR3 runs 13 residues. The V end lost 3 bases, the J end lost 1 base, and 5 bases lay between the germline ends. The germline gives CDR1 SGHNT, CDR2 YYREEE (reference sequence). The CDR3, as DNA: TGTGCCAGCAGCTCCGCATCTGGAAACACCATATATTTT. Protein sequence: CASSSASGNTIYF.

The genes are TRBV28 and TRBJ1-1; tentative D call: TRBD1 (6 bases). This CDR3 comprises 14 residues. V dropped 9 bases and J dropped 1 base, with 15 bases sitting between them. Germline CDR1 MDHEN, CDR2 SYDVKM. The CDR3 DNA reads TGTGCCAGTCTCAAAACAGGGACGAACACTGAAGCTTTCTTT. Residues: CASLKTGTNTEAFF.

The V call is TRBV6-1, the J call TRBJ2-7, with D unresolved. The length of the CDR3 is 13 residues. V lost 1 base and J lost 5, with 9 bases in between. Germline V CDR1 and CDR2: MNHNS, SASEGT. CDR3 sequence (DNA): TGTGCCAGCAGTGAAGTCAGGATAAACGAGCAGTACTTC. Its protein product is CASSEVRINEQYF.

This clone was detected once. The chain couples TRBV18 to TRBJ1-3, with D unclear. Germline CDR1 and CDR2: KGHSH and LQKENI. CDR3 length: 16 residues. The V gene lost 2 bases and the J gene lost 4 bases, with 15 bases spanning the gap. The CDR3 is CASSPTLDRGGNTIYF. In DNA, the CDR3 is TGTGCCAGCTCACCAACCCTGGACCGCGGGGGAAACACCATATATTTT.

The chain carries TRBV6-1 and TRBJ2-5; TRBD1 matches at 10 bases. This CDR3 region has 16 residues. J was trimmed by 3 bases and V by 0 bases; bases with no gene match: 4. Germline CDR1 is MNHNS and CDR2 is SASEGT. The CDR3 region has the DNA TGTGCCAGCAGTGAAGCGGGAGGGACAGGGGAAGAGACCCAGTACTTC. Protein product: CASSEAGGTGEETQYF.

In DNA, the CDR3 is TGTGCCACCAGCAGAGATAGGGGCAGTACGCACATTCAGTACTTC. Amino acid sequence: CATSRDRGSTHIQYF. The chain is built from TRBV15 and TRBJ2-4; TRBD1 is a possible D gene (5 bases). Trimming removed 0 bases from V and 8 bases from J, with 14 bases in between. The CDR3 runs 15 residues. Germline-derived CDR1 and CDR2 are LNHNV and YYDKDF (reference sequence).

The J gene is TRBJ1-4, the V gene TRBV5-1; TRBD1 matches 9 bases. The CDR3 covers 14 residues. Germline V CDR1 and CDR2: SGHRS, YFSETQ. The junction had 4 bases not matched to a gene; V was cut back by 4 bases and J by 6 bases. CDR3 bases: TGCGCCAGCAGCCGGACAGGGGCGGATGAAAAACTGTTTTTT. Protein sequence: CASSRTGADEKLFF.

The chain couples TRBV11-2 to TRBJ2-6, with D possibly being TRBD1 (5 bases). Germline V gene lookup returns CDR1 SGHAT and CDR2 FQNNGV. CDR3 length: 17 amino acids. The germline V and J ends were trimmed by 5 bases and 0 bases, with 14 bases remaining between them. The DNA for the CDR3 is TGTGCCAGCAGCCCCCCGGCAGGGATCTCTGGGGCCAACGTCCTGACTTTC. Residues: CASSPPAGISGANVLTF.

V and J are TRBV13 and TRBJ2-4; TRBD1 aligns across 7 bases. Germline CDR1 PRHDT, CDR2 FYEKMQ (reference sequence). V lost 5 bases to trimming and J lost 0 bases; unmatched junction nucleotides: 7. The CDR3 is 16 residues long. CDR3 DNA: TGTGCCAGCAGCCAAAACAGGGGTCTAGCCAAAAACATTCAGTACTTC. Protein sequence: CASSQNRGLAKNIQYF.

CDR3 loop: CASSSQAKVNTEAFF. As DNA, the CDR3 is TGTGCCAGCAGCTCGCAGGCAAAAGTGAACACTGAAGCTTTCTTT. This chain links TRBV5-6 with TRBJ1-1; the D is unclear. Germline loops: CDR1 SGHDT, CDR2 YYEEEE. The CDR3 spans 15 residues. V shed 3 bases and J shed 0 bases, with 12 bases lying between them.

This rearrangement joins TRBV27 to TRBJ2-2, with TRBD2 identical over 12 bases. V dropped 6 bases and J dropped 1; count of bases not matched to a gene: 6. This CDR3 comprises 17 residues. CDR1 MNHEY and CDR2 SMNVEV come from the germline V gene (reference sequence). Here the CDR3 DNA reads TGTGCCAGCAGCCGACTAGCGGGAGTCGTGAACACCGGGGAGCTGTTTTTT. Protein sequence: CASSRLAGVVNTGELFF.

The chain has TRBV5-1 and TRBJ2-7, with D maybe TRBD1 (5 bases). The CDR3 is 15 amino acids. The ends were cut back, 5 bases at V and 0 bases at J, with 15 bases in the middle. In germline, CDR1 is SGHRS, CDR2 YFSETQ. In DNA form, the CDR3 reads TGCGCCAGCAGATCAGGGCAGGGTAGCTCCTACGAGCAGTACTTC. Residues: CASRSGQGSSYEQYF.

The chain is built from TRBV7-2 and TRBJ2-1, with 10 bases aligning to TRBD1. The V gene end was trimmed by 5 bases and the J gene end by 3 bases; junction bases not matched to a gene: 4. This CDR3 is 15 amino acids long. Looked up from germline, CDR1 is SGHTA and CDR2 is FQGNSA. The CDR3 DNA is TGTGCCAGCAGCCCAGGGACAGGGGACTACAATGAGCAGTTCTTC. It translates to CASSPGTGDYNEQFF.

The CDR3 coding sequence is TGTGCCAGCAGCAAAGGGACAGGGGGTGGACAGCCCCAGCATTTT. Protein sequence: CASSKGTGGGQPQHF. The V gene is TRBV28, the J gene TRBJ1-5, with 11 bases identical to TRBD1. J was trimmed by 7 bases and V by 6 bases; bases with no gene match: 8. The CDR3 runs 15 residues. CDR1 MDHEN and CDR2 SYDVKM come from the germline V gene.

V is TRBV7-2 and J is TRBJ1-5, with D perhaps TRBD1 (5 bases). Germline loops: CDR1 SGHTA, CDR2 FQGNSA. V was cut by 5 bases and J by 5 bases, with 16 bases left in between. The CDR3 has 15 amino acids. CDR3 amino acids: CASSPGGVGDQPQHF. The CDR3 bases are TGTGCCAGCAGCCCTGGGGGGGTGGGGGATCAGCCCCAGCATTTT.

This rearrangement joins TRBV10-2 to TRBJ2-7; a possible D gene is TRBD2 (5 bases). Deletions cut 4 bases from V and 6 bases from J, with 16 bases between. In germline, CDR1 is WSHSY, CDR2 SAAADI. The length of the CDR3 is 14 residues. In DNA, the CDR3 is TGCGCCAGCAGTGTGAGCCGGGAAGGGAGCGAGCAGTACTTC. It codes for CASSVSREGSEQYF.

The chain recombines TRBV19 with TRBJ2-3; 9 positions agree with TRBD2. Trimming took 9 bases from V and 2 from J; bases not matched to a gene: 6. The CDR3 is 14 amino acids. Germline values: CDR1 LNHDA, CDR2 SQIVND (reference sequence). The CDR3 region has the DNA TGTGCCAGCAGGCGGGGGGGCTTCACAGATACGCAGTATTTT. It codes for CASRRGGFTDTQYF.

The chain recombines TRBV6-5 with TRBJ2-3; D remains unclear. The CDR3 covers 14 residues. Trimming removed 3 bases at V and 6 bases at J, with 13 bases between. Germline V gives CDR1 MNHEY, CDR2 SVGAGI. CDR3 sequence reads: CASSYLDRLDTQYF. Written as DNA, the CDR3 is TGTGCCAGCAGTTATCTTGACCGGTTGGATACGCAGTATTTT.

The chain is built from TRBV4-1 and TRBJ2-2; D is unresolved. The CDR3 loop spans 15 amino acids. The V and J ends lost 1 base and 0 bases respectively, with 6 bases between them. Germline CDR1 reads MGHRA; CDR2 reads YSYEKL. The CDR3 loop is CASSQVAANTGELFF. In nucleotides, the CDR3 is TGCGCCAGCAGCCAAGTCGCAGCGAACACCGGGGAGCTGTTTTTT.